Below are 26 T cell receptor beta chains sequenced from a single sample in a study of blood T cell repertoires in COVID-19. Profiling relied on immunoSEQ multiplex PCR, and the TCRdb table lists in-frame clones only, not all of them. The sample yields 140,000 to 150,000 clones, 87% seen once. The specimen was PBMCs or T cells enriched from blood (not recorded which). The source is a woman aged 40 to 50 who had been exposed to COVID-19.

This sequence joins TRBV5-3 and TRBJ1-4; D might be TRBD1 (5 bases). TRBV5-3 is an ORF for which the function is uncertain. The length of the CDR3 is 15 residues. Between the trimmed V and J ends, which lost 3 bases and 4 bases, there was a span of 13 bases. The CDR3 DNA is TGTGCCAGAAGCTCCTCTGGGGGGTTTAATGAAAAACTGTTTTTT. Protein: CARSSSGGFNEKLFF.

CDR3 nucleotide sequence: TGTGCCAGCAGCCCCCAGCGGGGGGGCCGGAATGAGCAGTTCTTC. Protein product: CASSPQRGGRNEQFF. J is TRBJ2-1 and V is TRBV7-2, with TRBD2 identical over 10 bases. The germline CDR1 and CDR2 sequences are SGHTA and FQGNSA. The V and J ends lost 5 bases and 7 bases, in that order; junction bases with no gene match: 8. This CDR3 comprises 15 residues.

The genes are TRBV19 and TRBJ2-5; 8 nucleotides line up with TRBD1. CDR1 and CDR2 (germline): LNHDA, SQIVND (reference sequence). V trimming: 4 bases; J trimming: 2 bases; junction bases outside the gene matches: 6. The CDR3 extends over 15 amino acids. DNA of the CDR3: TGTGCCAGTAGTACGTCCCGGGACAGGCAAGAGACCCAGTACTTC. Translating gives CASSTSRDRQETQYF.

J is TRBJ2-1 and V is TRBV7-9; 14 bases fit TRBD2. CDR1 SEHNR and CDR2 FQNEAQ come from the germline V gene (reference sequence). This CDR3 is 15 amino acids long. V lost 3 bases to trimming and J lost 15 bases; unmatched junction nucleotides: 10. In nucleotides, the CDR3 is TGTGCCAGCAGCTTTACCGGGACTAGCGGGAGCTTAGCGTTCTTC. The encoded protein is CASSFTGTSGSLAFF.

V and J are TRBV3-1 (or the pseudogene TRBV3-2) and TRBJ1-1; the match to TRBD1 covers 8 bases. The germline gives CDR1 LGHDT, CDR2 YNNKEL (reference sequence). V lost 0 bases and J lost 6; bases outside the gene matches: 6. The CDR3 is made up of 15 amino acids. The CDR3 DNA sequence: TGTGCCAGCAGCCAAGAGGGCAGGGGGCTTGCTGAAGCTTTCTTT. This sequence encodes CASSQEGRGLAEAFF.

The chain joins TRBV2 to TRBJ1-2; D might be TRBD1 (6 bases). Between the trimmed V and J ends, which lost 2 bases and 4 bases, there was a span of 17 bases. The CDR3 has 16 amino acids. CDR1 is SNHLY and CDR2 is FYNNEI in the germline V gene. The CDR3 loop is CASSESLVRGSYGYTF. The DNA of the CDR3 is TGTGCCAGCAGTGAATCGTTAGTTAGGGGGAGCTATGGCTACACCTTC. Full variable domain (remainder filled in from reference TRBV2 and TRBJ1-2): EPEVTQTPSHQVTQMGQEVILRCVPISNHLYFYWYRQILGQKVEFLVSFYNNEISEKSEIFDDQFSVERPDGSNFTLKIRSTKLEDSAMYFCASSESLVRGSYGYTFGSGTRLTVV.

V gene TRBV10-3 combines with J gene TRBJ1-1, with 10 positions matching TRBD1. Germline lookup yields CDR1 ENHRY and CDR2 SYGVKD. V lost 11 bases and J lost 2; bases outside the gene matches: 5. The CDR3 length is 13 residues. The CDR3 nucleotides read TGTGCCCTCTCGACAGGGGGCAACACTGAAGCTTTCTTT. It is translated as CALSTGGNTEAFF.

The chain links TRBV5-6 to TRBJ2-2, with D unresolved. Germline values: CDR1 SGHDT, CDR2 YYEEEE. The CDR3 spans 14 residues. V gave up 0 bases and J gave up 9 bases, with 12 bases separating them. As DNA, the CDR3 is TGTGCCAGCAGCTTGGGACACTCGGCCAGGGAGCTGTTTTTT. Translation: CASSLGHSARELFF.

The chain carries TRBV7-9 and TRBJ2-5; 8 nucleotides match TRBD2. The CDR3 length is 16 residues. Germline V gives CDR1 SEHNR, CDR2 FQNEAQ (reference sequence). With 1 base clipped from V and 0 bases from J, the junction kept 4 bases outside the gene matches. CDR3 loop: CASSLGGLGDQETQYF. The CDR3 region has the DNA TGTGCCAGCAGCTTAGGGGGACTAGGCGACCAAGAGACCCAGTACTTC.

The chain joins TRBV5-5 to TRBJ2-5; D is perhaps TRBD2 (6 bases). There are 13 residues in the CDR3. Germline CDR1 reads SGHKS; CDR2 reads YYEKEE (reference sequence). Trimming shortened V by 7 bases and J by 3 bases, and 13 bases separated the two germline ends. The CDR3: CASSTGVKETQYF. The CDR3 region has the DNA TGTGCCAGCTCAACGGGAGTAAAAGAGACCCAGTACTTC.

CDR3 amino acids: CASTPPLGGRALDEQFF. CDR3 DNA sequence: TGTGCCAGTACGCCACCCCTCGGGGGAAGGGCTCTGGATGAGCAGTTCTTC. The chain uses TRBV28 and TRBJ2-1, with D possibly being TRBD2 (6 bases). Deletions cut 9 bases from V and 8 bases from J, with 29 bases between. The CDR3 has 17 residues. CDR1 is MDHEN, CDR2 SYDVKM, per germline. Drawing the rest from reference TRBV28 and TRBJ2-1, the complete variable domain is DVKVTQSSRYLVKRTGEKVFLECVQDMDHENMFWYRQDPGLGLRLIYFSYDVKMKEKGDIPEGYSVSREKKERFSLILESASTNQTSMYLCASTPPLGGRALDEQFFGPGTRLTVL.

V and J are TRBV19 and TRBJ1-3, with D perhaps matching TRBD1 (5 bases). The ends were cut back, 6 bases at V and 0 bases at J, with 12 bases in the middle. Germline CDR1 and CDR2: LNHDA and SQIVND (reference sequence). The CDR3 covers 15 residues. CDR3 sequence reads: CASSTTAISGNTIYF. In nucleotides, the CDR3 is TGTGCCAGTAGCACGACAGCGATCTCTGGAAACACCATATATTTT.

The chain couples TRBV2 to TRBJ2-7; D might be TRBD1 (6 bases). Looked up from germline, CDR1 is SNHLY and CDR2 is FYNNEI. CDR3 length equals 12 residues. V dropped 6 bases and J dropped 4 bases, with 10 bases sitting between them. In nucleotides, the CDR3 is TGTGCCAGCAGGGTACAGGGATACGAGCAGTACTTC. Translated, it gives CASRVQGYEQYF.

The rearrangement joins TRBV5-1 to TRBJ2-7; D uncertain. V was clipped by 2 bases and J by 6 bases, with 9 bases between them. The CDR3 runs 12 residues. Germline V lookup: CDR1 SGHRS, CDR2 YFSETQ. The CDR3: CASSLRSGEQYF. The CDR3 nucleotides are TGCGCCAGCAGCTTACGTTCCGGCGAGCAGTACTTC.

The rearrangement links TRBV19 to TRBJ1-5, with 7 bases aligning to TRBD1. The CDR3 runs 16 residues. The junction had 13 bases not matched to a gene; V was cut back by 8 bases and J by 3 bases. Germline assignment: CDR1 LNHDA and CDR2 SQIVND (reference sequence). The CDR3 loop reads CASCQLRDSLNQPQHF. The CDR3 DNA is TGTGCCAGTTGTCAGTTGCGGGACAGCCTCAATCAGCCCCAGCATTTT.

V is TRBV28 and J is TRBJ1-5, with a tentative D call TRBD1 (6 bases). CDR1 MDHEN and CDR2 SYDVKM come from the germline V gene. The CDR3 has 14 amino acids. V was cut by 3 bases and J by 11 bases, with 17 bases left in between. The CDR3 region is CASSFGQTRIAQHF. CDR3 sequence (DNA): TGTGCCAGCAGTTTTGGACAGACTCGGATTGCCCAGCATTTT.

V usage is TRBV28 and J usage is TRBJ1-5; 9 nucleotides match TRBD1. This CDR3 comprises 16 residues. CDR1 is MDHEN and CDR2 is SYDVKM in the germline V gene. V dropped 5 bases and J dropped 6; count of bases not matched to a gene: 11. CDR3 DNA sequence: TGTGCCAGCAGTCCCGAACAGGGGGCGCATAGTCAGCCCCAGCATTTT. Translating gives CASSPEQGAHSQPQHF.

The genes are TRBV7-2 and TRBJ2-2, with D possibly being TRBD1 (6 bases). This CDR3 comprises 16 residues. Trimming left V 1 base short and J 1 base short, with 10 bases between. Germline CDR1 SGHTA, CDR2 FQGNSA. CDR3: CASSLGKGVNTGELFF. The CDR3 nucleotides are TGTGCCAGCAGCTTAGGAAAGGGGGTGAACACCGGGGAGCTGTTTTTT. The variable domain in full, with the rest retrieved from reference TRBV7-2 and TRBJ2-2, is GAGVSQSPSNKVTEKGKDVELRCDPISGHTALYWYRQSLGQGLEFLIYFQGNSAPDKSGLPSDRFSAERTGGSVSTLTIQRTQQEDSAVYLCASSLGKGVNTGELFFGEGSRLTVL.

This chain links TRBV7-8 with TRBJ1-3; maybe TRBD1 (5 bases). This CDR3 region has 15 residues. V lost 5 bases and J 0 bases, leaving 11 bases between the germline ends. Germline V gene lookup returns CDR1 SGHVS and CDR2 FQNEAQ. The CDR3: CASSPMDNSGNTIYF. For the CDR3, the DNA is TGTGCCAGCAGCCCTATGGACAACTCTGGAAACACCATATATTTT. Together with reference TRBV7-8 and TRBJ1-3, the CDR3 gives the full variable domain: GAGVSQSPRYKVAKRGQDVALRCDPISGHVSLFWYQQALGQGPEFLTYFQNEAQLDKSGLPSDRFFAERPEGSVSTLKIQRTQQEDSAVYLCASSPMDNSGNTIYFGEGSWLTVV.

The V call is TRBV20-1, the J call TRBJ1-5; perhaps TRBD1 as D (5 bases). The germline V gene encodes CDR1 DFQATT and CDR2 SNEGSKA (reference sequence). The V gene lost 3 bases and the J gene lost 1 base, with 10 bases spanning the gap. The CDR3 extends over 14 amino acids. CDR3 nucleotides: TGCAGTGCTAGTCAAGGGGCGAGCAATCAGCCCCAGCATTTT. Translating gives CSASQGASNQPQHF.

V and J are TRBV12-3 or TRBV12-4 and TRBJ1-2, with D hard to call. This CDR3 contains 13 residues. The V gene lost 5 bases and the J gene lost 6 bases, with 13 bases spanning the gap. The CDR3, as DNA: TGTGCCAGCAGTCCGTTAGGACTCGATGGCTACACCTTC. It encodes CASSPLGLDGYTF.

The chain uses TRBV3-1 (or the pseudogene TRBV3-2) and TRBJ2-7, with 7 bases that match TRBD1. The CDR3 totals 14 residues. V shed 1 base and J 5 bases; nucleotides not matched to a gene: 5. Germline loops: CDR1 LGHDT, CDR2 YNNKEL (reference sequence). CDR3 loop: CASSQVGGTDEQYF. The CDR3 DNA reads TGTGCCAGCAGCCAAGTAGGGGGCACGGACGAGCAGTACTTC.

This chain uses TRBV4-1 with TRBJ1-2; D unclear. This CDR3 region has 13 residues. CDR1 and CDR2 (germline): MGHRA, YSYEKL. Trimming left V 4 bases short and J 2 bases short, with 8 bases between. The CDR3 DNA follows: TGCGCCAGCAGCCTTGGGGAGAACTATGGCTACACCTTC. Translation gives CASSLGENYGYTF.

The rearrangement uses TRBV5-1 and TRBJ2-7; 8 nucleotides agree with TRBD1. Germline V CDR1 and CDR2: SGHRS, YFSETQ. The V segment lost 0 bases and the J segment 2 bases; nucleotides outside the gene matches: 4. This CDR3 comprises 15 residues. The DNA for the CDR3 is TGCGCCAGCAGCTTGGCGGGACAGGAACCCTACGAGCAGTACTTC. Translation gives CASSLAGQEPYEQYF.

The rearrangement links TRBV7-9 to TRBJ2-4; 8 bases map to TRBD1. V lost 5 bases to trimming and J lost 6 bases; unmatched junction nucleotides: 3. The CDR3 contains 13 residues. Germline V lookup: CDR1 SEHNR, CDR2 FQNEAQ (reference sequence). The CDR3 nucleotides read TGTGCCAGCAGCCAGGGGGCGGGAAACATTCAGTACTTC. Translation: CASSQGAGNIQYF.

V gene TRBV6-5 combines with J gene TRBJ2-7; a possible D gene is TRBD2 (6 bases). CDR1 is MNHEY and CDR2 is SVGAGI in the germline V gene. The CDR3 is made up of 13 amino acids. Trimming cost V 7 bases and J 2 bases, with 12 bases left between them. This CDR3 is CASTIPGAYEQYF. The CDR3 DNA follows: TGTGCCAGCACTATCCCGGGGGCCTACGAGCAGTACTTC.